This T cell receptor (beta chain) was retrieved from a study of shared clonotypes between healthy human individuals. Per the original data handling: ImmunoSEQ sequences covered only the junction and lacked quality scores; filtering therefore differed. Here immunoSEQ multiplex PCR was the method, and the copy in TCRdb shows in-frame clones only, minus some. V and J calls plus clone size are reproduced from that table; the DNA served to infer D and trimming. The profile shows some 1.5 million clones, approximately 97% of them singletons. This clone occurred once. Other nucleotide sequences from this sample produce the same CDR3. Germline V gene lookup returns CDR1 MNHEY and CDR2 SVGAGI. The V segment lost 0 bases and the J segment 3 bases; nucleotides outside the gene matches: 4. The CDR3 contains 15 residues.

The specimen sequenced was naive CD4+ T cells sorted from blood. Sample subset: CD45RA+ positively selected. This sequence was found in a man aged 25 to 40 in good health. V gene TRBV6-5 combines with J gene TRBJ2-7, with TRBD1 identical over 8 bases. The CDR3 sequence: CASSYSGTGDYEQYF. The CDR3 nucleotides are TGTGCCAGCAGTTACTCGGGGACAGGAGACTACGAGCAGTACTTC.